Presented here are 20 T cell receptor beta chains from one specimen sequenced in a study of blood T cell dynamics during melanoma immunotherapy. This table comes from immunoSEQ multiplex PCR, and its TCRdb copy is limited to in-frame clones, with some not included. The sample contains some 10,000 clones, less than 90% of which appear only once. Sample time point: week 3, after first cycle of checkpoint inhibitor. The input for sequencing was blood, taken from a patient treated with checkpoint blockade. The receptors were gathered from a human donor with melanoma.

For the CDR3, the DNA is TGTGCCAGCAGTAGCCGGGACAGGGGAAAAGCTAACTATGGCTACACCTTC. It yields the protein CASSSRDRGKANYGYTF. V gene TRBV27 combines with J gene TRBJ1-2, with 10 bases aligning to TRBD1. The CDR3 runs 17 residues. Per germline, CDR1 MNHEY and CDR2 SMNVEV (reference sequence). Trimming at V came to 5 bases and at J to 0 bases, leaving 9 bases not matched to a gene.

This clone was observed a handful of times. This sequence joins TRBV27 and TRBJ2-7; 9 nucleotides align to TRBD1. The CDR3 sequence is 14 residues long. Unmatched junction bases numbered 10, after V lost 6 bases and J lost 7 bases. Germline V gene lookup returns CDR1 MNHEY and CDR2 SMNVEV (reference sequence). The CDR3 protein is CASSLGQGSREQYF. For the CDR3, the DNA is TGTGCCAGCAGCCTCGGACAGGGGAGTAGGGAGCAGTACTTC.

V gene TRBV5-4 combines with J gene TRBJ2-1; D might be TRBD1 or TRBD2, each matching 6 bases. The CDR3 is made up of 16 amino acids. V lost 2 bases and J lost 6, with 18 bases in between. Germline CDR1 SGHNT, CDR2 YYREEE (reference sequence). The CDR3 sequence is CASSLGGRGNFNEQFF. CDR3 bases: TGTGCCAGCAGCTTAGGGGGACGGGGGAACTTCAATGAGCAGTTCTTC.

V usage is TRBV28 and J usage is TRBJ2-4, with D perhaps matching TRBD1 or TRBD2 (5 bases each). CDR3 size: 17 residues. The ends were cut back, 3 bases at V and 2 bases at J, with 17 bases in the middle. Per the germline V gene, CDR1 is MDHEN and CDR2 is SYDVKM. CDR3: CASSFTYGGPSKNIQYF. The CDR3 nucleotides are TGTGCCAGCAGTTTCACGTATGGGGGTCCATCCAAAAACATTCAGTACTTC.

Comments on this clone: One end of the junction is discordant with germline, which a read error may explain. The chain links TRBV7-7 to TRBJ2-2; no clear D. In germline, CDR1 is SSHAT, CDR2 FNYEAQ (reference sequence). CDR3 length: 17 residues. The DNA for the CDR3 is TGCGCCAGCAGCCTAGGCCCGGATGGGGCGAACACCGGGGAGCTGTTTTTT. This encodes CASSLGPDGANTGELFF.

This chain joins TRBV7-3 and TRBJ2-3; the match to TRBD2 covers 9 bases. The CDR3 runs 17 residues. CDR1 SGHTA and CDR2 FQGTGA come from the germline V gene. V was pared by 5 bases and J by 4 bases, with 13 bases of the junction left unmatched. For the CDR3, the DNA is TGTGCCAGCAGCGTAAGAGGGGAGCGGGAGGTCTCAGATACGCAGTATTTT. It specifies CASSVRGEREVSDTQYF.

The chain links TRBV19 to TRBJ2-5; 10 bases agree with TRBD1. The J call may be mistaken, given a closer DNA end match to TRBJ2-7. The germline V gene has CDR1 LNHDA and CDR2 SQIVND (reference sequence). The CDR3 has 16 amino acids. CDR3 nucleotide sequence: TGTGCCAGTAGTATATTGACCGGGACAGGGGCCTACGAGCAGTACTTC. Amino acids: CASSILTGTGAYEQYF.

The V call is TRBV27, the J call TRBJ2-1, with 7 bases that match TRBD2. Germline lookup yields CDR1 MNHEY and CDR2 SMNVEV (reference sequence). This CDR3 contains 15 residues. The trim removed 8 bases at V and 4 bases at J, leaving 11 bases unmatched. The DNA for the CDR3 is TGTGCCAGCGGTTCCCTAGCTAGCGGTTACAATGAGCAGTTCTTC. This translates into CASGSLASGYNEQFF.

The chain carries TRBV6-1 and TRBJ2-5; 7 positions agree with TRBD2. This CDR3 has 13 residues. Germline values: CDR1 MNHNS, CDR2 SASEGT. V lost 5 bases to trimming and J lost 5 bases; unmatched junction nucleotides: 5. As DNA, the CDR3 is TGTGCCAGCAGTTTTGCGGGAGTGGAGACCCAGTACTTC. This translates into CASSFAGVETQYF.

The CDR3 sequence: CASSTGTGGRGYTEAFF. In nucleotides, the CDR3 is TGCGCCAGCAGCACAGGGACAGGAGGTCGCGGCTACACTGAAGCTTTCTTT. The rearrangement links TRBV5-1 to TRBJ1-1; 8 nucleotides agree with TRBD1. CDR1 SGHRS and CDR2 YFSETQ come from the germline V gene. The CDR3 length is 17 residues. V shed 4 bases and J 3 bases; nucleotides not matched to a gene: 14. The whole variable domain, filled in from reference TRBV5-1 and TRBJ1-1, reads KAGVTQTPRYLIKTRGQQVTLSCSPISGHRSVSWYQQTPGQGLQFLFEYFSETQRNKGNFPGRFSGRQFSNSRSEMNVSTLELGDSALYLCASSTGTGGRGYTEAFFGQGTRLTVV.

The chain recombines TRBV7-9 with TRBJ2-1; the D is unclear. Germline CDR1 SEHNR, CDR2 FQNEAQ (reference sequence). V shed 7 bases and J shed 12 bases, with 19 bases lying between them. CDR3 length equals 13 residues. The CDR3 region has the DNA TGTGCCAGCACGACGGAGCGAATGGTTCGGCAGTTCTTC. Its protein is CASTTERMVRQFF.

In this sample, this clone turned up once. This chain joins TRBV25-1 and TRBJ2-1, with D perhaps given as TRBD1 or TRBD2 (5 bases each). V lost 4 bases and J 2 bases, leaving 15 bases between the germline ends. Per the germline V gene, CDR1 is MGHDK and CDR2 is SYGVNS. The CDR3 is made up of 16 amino acids. The CDR3 sequence is CASSVNRDGPYNEQFF. CDR3 coding DNA: TGTGCCAGCAGTGTTAACCGGGACGGACCCTACAATGAGCAGTTCTTC.

To note about this clone: The likely explanation is a read error, given a far larger clone one base away. The genes are TRBV4-2 and TRBJ2-2; D is unresolved. In germline, CDR1 is LGHNA, CDR2 YNFKEQ. V lost 4 bases and J 0 bases, leaving 15 bases between the germline ends. The CDR3 runs to 17 residues. The CDR3 coding sequence is TGTGCCAGCAGCCTAGGCCCGGATGGGGCGAACACCGGGGAGCTGTTTTTT. This codes for CASSLGPDGANTGELFF.

V usage is TRBV2 and J usage is TRBJ1-4, with 7 bases aligning to TRBD1. In germline, CDR1 is SNHLY, CDR2 FYNNEI. The junction had 6 bases not matched to a gene; V was cut back by 6 bases and J by 5 bases. The CDR3 is made up of 14 amino acids. The CDR3 is CASRDRVRNEKLFF. CDR3 bases: TGTGCCAGCAGAGACAGGGTTCGGAATGAAAAACTGTTTTTT.

The J gene is TRBJ2-5, the V gene TRBV29-1; D possibly uses TRBD1 or TRBD2 (6 bases each). Germline CDR1 is SQVTM and CDR2 is ANQGSEA. The germline V and J ends were trimmed by 3 bases and 6 bases, with 14 bases remaining between them. The CDR3 runs to 13 residues. CDR3 in DNA: TGCAGCGTTGAGGGGGGCAGGGGACAGACCCAGTACTTC. It encodes CSVEGGRGQTQYF.

V gene TRBV13 combines with J gene TRBJ2-5, with unresolved D. The V gene's germline CDR1 is PRHDT and CDR2 FYEKMQ (reference sequence). V was pared by 0 bases and J by 7 bases, with 9 bases between. This CDR3 contains 13 residues. The CDR3 is CASSLGPPGTQYF. In DNA, the CDR3 is TGTGCCAGCAGCTTAGGGCCCCCGGGGACCCAGTACTTC.

This clone showed up just once. V usage is TRBV6-5 and J usage is TRBJ1-1, with a possible D match to TRBD1 (5 bases). This CDR3 spans 13 amino acids. The ends were cut back, 2 bases at V and 7 bases at J, with 11 bases in the middle. Looked up from germline, CDR1 is MNHEY and CDR2 is SVGAGI. As DNA, the CDR3 is TGTGCCAGCAGTTACACTCCGACAGTTGAAGCTTTCTTT. Its translation is CASSYTPTVEAFF.

This rearrangement joins TRBV4-1 to TRBJ2-7, with D possibly matching TRBD2 (5 bases). Germline-derived CDR1 and CDR2 are MGHRA and YSYEKL. The CDR3 has 15 amino acids. The ends were cut back, 0 bases at V and 2 bases at J, with 11 bases in the middle. Here the CDR3 reads CASSQDPGIAYEQYF. In DNA form, the CDR3 reads TGCGCCAGCAGCCAAGACCCCGGGATCGCCTACGAGCAGTACTTC.

The chain joins TRBV5-1 to TRBJ1-2; weak D call: TRBD1 (5 bases). The germline gives CDR1 SGHRS, CDR2 YFSETQ. The CDR3 sequence is 16 residues long. Trimming cost V 0 bases and J 0 bases, with 12 bases left between them. The CDR3 here is CASSLGVAGPNYGYTF. The CDR3, as DNA: TGCGCCAGCAGCTTGGGGGTGGCGGGGCCTAACTATGGCTACACCTTC.

This rearrangement joins TRBV27 to TRBJ2-5, with a weak D call TRBD1 (7 bases). Germline CDR1 and CDR2: MNHEY and SMNVEV (reference sequence). The CDR3 spans 16 residues. Trimming took 5 bases from V and 1 from J, leaving 17 bases between them. Written as DNA, the CDR3 is TGTGCCAGCAGTCCCAGACTGCGGGACAGCCAAGAGACCCAGTACTTC. Its protein is CASSPRLRDSQETQYF.